A selection of T cell receptor beta chains follows, all from one sample in a study of shared clonotypes between healthy human individuals. The table came from immunoSEQ multiplex PCR; TCRdb's copy has only in-frame clones and leaves some out. Among around 500,000 clones listed, 79% were seen once. Source material: PBMCs. All receptors derive from a woman aged 35 to 49 in good health. Some clones in this sample may be carry-over from other donors' samples. Each CDR3 is given with its conserved first and last residue. D genes are given only for firm matches. Size is stated for part of the rows, as once, few or many counts, or as a class when the clone is expanded.

D	V	size	J	CDR3	DNA
.	TRBV2	.	TRBJ2-2	CASSVAENTGELFF	TGTGCCAGCAGTGTAGCGGAAAACACCGGGGAGCTGTTTTTT
.	TRBV30	.	TRBJ1-1	CAWSVGTANTEAFF	TGTGCCTGGAGTGTCGGCACTGCGAACACTGAAGCTTTCTTT
.	TRBV11-2	.	TRBJ1-4	CASSLGPVNEKLFF	TGTGCCAGCAGCTTAGGGCCGGTCAATGAAAAACTGTTTTTT
TRBD2	TRBV30	.	TRBJ2-1	CAWSVIAGVVNEQFF	TGTGCCTGGAGTGTTATAGCGGGAGTAGTAAATGAGCAGTTCTTC
.	TRBV7-6	few	TRBJ2-3	CASSGDAGPKADTQYF	TGTGCCAGCAGCGGAGATGCGGGCCCAAAGGCAGATACGCAGTATTTT
TRBD2	TRBV29-1	few	TRBJ2-7	CSVAGLAGYEQYF	TGCAGCGTTGCGGGACTAGCGGGCTACGAGCAGTACTTC
TRBD2	TRBV28	few	TRBJ2-1	CASSLRISGIGRSYNEQFF	TGTGCCAGCAGTTTACGGATTAGCGGGATAGGGAGGTCCTACAATGAGCAGTTCTTC
.	TRBV7-3	.	TRBJ2-7	CASSLSRSTEQYF	TGTGCCAGCAGCTTATCCCGCAGCACCGAGCAGTACTTC
TRBD2	TRBV11-2	.	TRBJ2-2	CASGSGTSGRGTGELFF	TGTGCCAGCGGCTCCGGGACTAGCGGGAGAGGGACCGGGGAGCTGTTTTTT
.	TRBV4-3	.	TRBJ2-2	CASSQNLPGELFF	TGCGCCAGCAGCCAGAATCTTCCCGGGGAGCTGTTTTTT
.	TRBV7-2	.	TRBJ2-1	CASSPESDSYNEQFF	TGTGCCAGCAGCCCGGAGAGCGACTCCTACAATGAGCAGTTCTTC
.	TRBV6-1	.	TRBJ2-7	CASSEVGGSQYEQYF	TGTGCCAGCAGTGAAGTGGGCGGGTCCCAATACGAGCAGTACTTC
.	TRBV6-1	.	TRBJ2-7	CASSEEELGYEQYF	TGTGCCAGCAGTGAAGAGGAGTTGGGCTACGAGCAGTACTTC
TRBD1	TRBV29-1	.	TRBJ2-7	CSVAGQGTYEQYF	TGCAGCGTTGCTGGACAGGGCACCTACGAGCAGTACTTC
.	TRBV7-2	.	TRBJ1-5	CASSLGARENQPQHF	TGTGCCAGCAGCTTAGGGGCCAGGGAGAATCAGCCCCAGCATTTT
.	TRBV4-3	.	TRBJ2-1	CASSRSGRGFDEQFF	TGCGCCAGCAGCCGCTCAGGTAGGGGTTTCGATGAGCAGTTCTTC
.	TRBV18	.	TRBJ1-1	CASSPALRGRGTEAFF	TGTGCCAGCTCACCCGCCCTTAGGGGCAGGGGCACTGAAGCTTTCTTT
.	TRBV29-1	.	TRBJ2-1	CSVERGTEFNEQFF	TGCAGCGTTGAACGCGGGACAGAGTTCAATGAGCAGTTCTTC
TRBD2	TRBV30	.	TRBJ2-1	CAWSVGTSMVNEQFF	TGTGCCTGGAGTGTAGGGACTAGCATGGTCAATGAGCAGTTCTTC
.	TRBV19	.	TRBJ2-2	CASSIGRRGGELFF	TGTGCCAGTAGTATCGGCAGGCGGGGCGGGGAGCTGTTTTTT
.	TRBV5-6	.	TRBJ1-3	CASSLGHHEPGNTIYF	TGTGCCAGCAGCTTGGGACACCATGAACCTGGAAACACCATATATTTT
.	TRBV11-2	once	TRBJ1-1	CASSPRYTEAFF	TGTGCCAGCAGCCCAAGATATACTGAAGCTTTCTTT
.	TRBV30	.	TRBJ1-2	CAWRPGNYGYTF	TGTGCCTGGAGGCCGGGAAACTATGGCTACACCTTC
.	TRBV2	many	TRBJ2-4	CASSEAFGGSKNIQYF	TGTGCCAGCAGTGAAGCATTTGGTGGGTCCAAAAACATTCAGTACTTC
TRBD2	TRBV6-1	.	TRBJ2-7	CASLPSGSEMYEQYF	TGTGCCAGCCTCCCTAGCGGGAGTGAGATGTACGAGCAGTACTTC